This TCR beta chain is drawn from a study of blood T cell repertoires in COVID-19. In the study overall: Nucleic acid was either cDNA or gDNA, and it came from T cells, B-cell-depleted T cells, or PBMCs.

With 6 bases clipped from V and 0 bases from J, the junction kept 5 bases outside the gene matches. The CDR3 totals 15 residues. Germline CDR1 MRHNA, CDR2 SNTAGT. The authors' processing: Quantification of nucleated cells was approximated via reference gene primer amplification. Assay: immunoSEQ multiplex PCR; the TCRdb copy retains only in-frame clones and omits some. The V and J calls and clone size come from that table; D and trimming were worked out from the DNA. This sample carries 100,000 to 120,000 clones, around 89% of them seen once, and the ten largest clones take 3% to 3.5%. Sample: peripheral blood. The receptor was isolated from a woman aged 45-65 years with acute or convalescent COVID-19. The V gene is TRBV6-4, the J gene TRBJ2-3; 8 bases align to TRBD2. DNA of the CDR3: TGTGCCAGCAGCCTAGCGGGCCTTAGCACAGATACGCAGTATTTT. Translated: CASSLAGLSTDTQYF.